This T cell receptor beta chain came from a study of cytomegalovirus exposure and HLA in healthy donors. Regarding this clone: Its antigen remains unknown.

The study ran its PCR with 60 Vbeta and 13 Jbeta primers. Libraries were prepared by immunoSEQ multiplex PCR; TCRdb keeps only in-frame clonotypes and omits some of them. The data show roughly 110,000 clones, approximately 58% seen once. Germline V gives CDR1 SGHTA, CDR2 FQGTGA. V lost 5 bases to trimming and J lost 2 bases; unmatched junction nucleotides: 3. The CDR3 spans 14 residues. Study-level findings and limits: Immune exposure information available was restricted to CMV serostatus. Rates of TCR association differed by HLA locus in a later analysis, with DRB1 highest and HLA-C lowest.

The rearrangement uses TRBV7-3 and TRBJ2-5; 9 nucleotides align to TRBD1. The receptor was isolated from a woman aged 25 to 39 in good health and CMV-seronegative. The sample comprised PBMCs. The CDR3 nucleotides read TGTGCCAGCAGCCCGGGGACAGGGCAAGAGACCCAGTACTTC. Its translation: CASSPGTGQETQYF.